Below are 25 T cell receptor beta chains sequenced from a single sample in a study of shared clonotypes between healthy human individuals. Sequencing was performed with immunoSEQ multiplex PCR; in TCRdb, only in-frame clones are kept and a portion is missing. The repertoire consists of over a million clones, with around 74% occurring once and the leading ten covering 1.4% to 1.5%. Input material: memory CD4+ T cells sorted from blood. The subset was: CD45RA-negative fraction. All receptors come from a man aged 18 to 35 in good health.

This chain uses TRBV5-4 with TRBJ1-1; D not resolved. The CDR3 loop spans 17 amino acids. Germline CDR1 SGHNT, CDR2 YYREEE (reference sequence). Trimming shortened V by 1 base and J by 2 bases, and 18 bases separated the two germline ends. The CDR3 DNA reads TGTGCCAGCAGCTTGCGGGTTCTCGGCCAGACTAACACTGAAGCTTTCTTT. Translated: CASSLRVLGQTNTEAFF.

The CDR3 loop reads CAISGRVGGEQYF. CDR3 coding DNA: TGTGCCATCAGCGGCAGGGTAGGAGGCGAGCAGTACTTC. The chain recombines TRBV10-3 with TRBJ2-7; D might be TRBD1 or TRBD2, each matching 5 bases. The V end was cut by 6 bases, the J end by 6 bases, with 15 bases between. The germline CDR1 and CDR2 sequences are ENHRY and SYGVKD. There are 13 residues in the CDR3.

As concerns this clone: The identical CDR3 is also encoded by other nucleotide sequences in the sample. V usage is TRBV2 and J usage is TRBJ2-1; 12 bases align to TRBD2. CDR3 size: 14 residues. The J segment lost 4 bases and the V segment lost 6 bases, leaving 1 base of the junction unmatched. Germline V gene sequence: CDR1 SNHLY, CDR2 FYNNEI. CDR3 DNA sequence: TGTGCCAGCAGCGGGACTAGCGGGTACAATGAGCAGTTCTTC. This gives the protein CASSGTSGYNEQFF.

This clone was found once. V is TRBV7-2 and J is TRBJ2-5; the D gene is possibly TRBD2 (6 bases). Trimming removed 5 bases from V and 5 bases from J, with 18 bases in between. This CDR3 has 15 residues. Per germline, CDR1 SGHTA and CDR2 FQGNSA. The CDR3 nucleotides read TGTGCCAGCAGCCGCGAACTAGCACAACTGGAGACCCAGTACTTC. Translating it yields CASSRELAQLETQYF.

The chain couples TRBV28 to TRBJ1-2, with D uncertain. V shed 6 bases and J shed 4 bases, with 18 bases lying between them. This CDR3 contains 15 residues. Germline assignment: CDR1 MDHEN and CDR2 SYDVKM. CDR3 DNA: TGTGCCAGCAGCTCGGCCCAGGCTACGATCTATGGCTACACCTTC. As protein: CASSSAQATIYGYTF.

V gene TRBV5-1 combines with J gene TRBJ2-3; D not resolved. Germline V gene data show CDR1 as SGHRS and CDR2 as YFSETQ. This CDR3 comprises 14 residues. Trimming left V 4 bases short and J 2 bases short, with 11 bases between. The DNA for the CDR3 is TGCGCCAGCAGCCCCCCCTCGAACACAGATACGCAGTATTTT. This sequence encodes CASSPPSNTDTQYF.

This clone has only a few counts. The chain recombines TRBV7-3 with TRBJ2-1; 7 bases line up with TRBD2. The ends lost 3 bases at V and 1 base at J; junction bases unmatched: 9. Germline V gene lookup returns CDR1 SGHTA and CDR2 FQGTGA. The CDR3 is made up of 17 amino acids. The CDR3 region is CASSFYRGGRSYNEQFF. DNA of the CDR3: TGTGCCAGCAGCTTCTATCGCGGGGGTCGGTCCTACAATGAGCAGTTCTTC.

CDR3 nucleotide sequence: TGCGCCAGCAGTACCGGCAGGGCTAGCGGGAGGACAGATACGCAGTATTTT. Translation: CASSTGRASGRTDTQYF. V is TRBV4-1 and J is TRBJ2-3; 11 bases agree with TRBD2. V was pared by 6 bases and J by 3 bases, with 11 bases of the junction left unmatched. Germline assignment: CDR1 MGHRA and CDR2 YSYEKL. CDR3 size: 17 residues.

This sequence joins TRBV9 and TRBJ2-3, with 14 bases matching TRBD2. CDR1 is SGDLS, CDR2 YYNGEE, per germline. J lost 4 bases, V lost 2 bases, and 9 bases had no gene match. The CDR3 runs to 18 residues. CDR3 in amino acids: CASSVSGLAGGLADTQYF. As DNA, the CDR3 is TGTGCCAGCAGCGTCTCTGGACTAGCGGGAGGATTGGCAGATACGCAGTATTTT.

V usage is TRBV5-1 and J usage is TRBJ1-6, with a possible D match to TRBD1 (6 bases). Germline V lookup: CDR1 SGHRS, CDR2 YFSETQ. Trimming removed 6 bases from V and 7 bases from J, with 17 bases in between. The CDR3 is made up of 15 amino acids. CDR3 residues: CASTQGTVGNSPLHF. The CDR3 region has the DNA TGCGCCAGCACCCAGGGGACGGTAGGGAATTCACCCCTCCACTTT.

J is TRBJ2-1 and V is TRBV6-1; no firm D call. CDR1 MNHNS and CDR2 SASEGT come from the germline V gene. The CDR3 sequence is 13 residues long. V shed 1 base and J shed 0 bases, with 1 base lying between them. The CDR3: CASSEVSYNEQFF. The DNA for the CDR3 is TGTGCCAGCAGTGAAGTCTCCTACAATGAGCAGTTCTTC.

This chain connects TRBV6-6 to TRBJ2-7, with 10 bases matching TRBD1. Germline V gives CDR1 MNHNY, CDR2 SVGAGI (reference sequence). The CDR3 runs to 14 residues. With V trimmed by 6 bases and J by 5 bases, 7 bases remained unmatched. CDR3 DNA sequence: TGTGCCAGCAGGACCGGGACAGGGGTGAACGAGCAGTACTTC. This gives the protein CASRTGTGVNEQYF.

The chain joins TRBV30 to TRBJ2-1; D is perhaps TRBD2 (6 bases). Germline assignment: CDR1 GTSNPN and CDR2 SVGIG (reference sequence). The CDR3 totals 14 residues. The V gene lost 5 bases and the J gene lost 3 bases, with 14 bases spanning the gap. CDR3 nucleotides: TGTGCCTGGTCGACCGGGGGAGGCTACAATGAGCAGTTCTTC. Its translation: CAWSTGGGYNEQFF.

The V call is TRBV9, the J call TRBJ1-3; no reliable D call. Trimming took 0 bases from V and 0 from J, leaving 7 bases between them. From germline, CDR1 is SGDLS and CDR2 YYNGEE. This CDR3 is built from 15 residues. The CDR3 nucleotides are TGTGCCAGCAGCGTAGCGCTGGACTCTGGAAACACCATATATTTT. Encoded protein: CASSVALDSGNTIYF.

This clone was counted between two and nine times. The V gene is TRBV27, the J gene TRBJ2-1; 7 bases line up with TRBD2. Trimming removed 2 bases from V and 3 bases from J; junction bases left unmatched: 1. This CDR3 has 14 residues. Germline V gene lookup returns CDR1 MNHEY and CDR2 SMNVEV (reference sequence). CDR3 in amino acids: CASSLAGDYNEQFF. CDR3 in DNA: TGTGCCAGCAGTTTAGCGGGGGACTACAATGAGCAGTTCTTC.

The CDR3 region is CASSLGGYTDTQYF. The CDR3 nucleotides read TGCGCCAGCAGCTTAGGGGGGTACACAGATACGCAGTATTTT. The gene calls are TRBV5-1 and TRBJ2-3; D may be TRBD1 or TRBD2 (6 bases each). The CDR3 runs to 14 residues. Germline V CDR1 and CDR2: SGHRS, YFSETQ. V lost 2 bases and J 2 bases, leaving 9 bases between the germline ends.

The chain combines TRBV18 with TRBJ1-1; D is ambiguous. Germline CDR1 and CDR2: KGHSH and LQKENI. V was clipped by 2 bases and J by 4 bases, with 14 bases between them. The CDR3 consists of 15 residues. In DNA, the CDR3 is TGTGCCAGCTCACCAGGGCTCGAACGAGGCACTGAAGCTTTCTTT. Encoded protein: CASSPGLERGTEAFF.

The J gene is TRBJ2-3, the V gene TRBV6-5, with a weak D call TRBD2 (5 bases). Germline V gene data show CDR1 as MNHEY and CDR2 as SVGAGI. The CDR3 totals 15 residues. V lost 6 bases, J lost 1 base, and 14 bases lay in between. The CDR3 coding sequence is TGTGCCAGCAGACCGGGAACCCCTGGCACAGATACGCAGTATTTT. Translation gives CASRPGTPGTDTQYF.

The genes are TRBV2 and TRBJ2-7; D is possibly TRBD2 (7 bases). Trimming removed 2 bases at V and 6 bases at J, with 17 bases between. This CDR3 contains 15 residues. CDR1 and CDR2 from the germline V gene are SNHLY and FYNNEI. CDR3 DNA: TGTGCCAGCAGTGAAACCAGGGGAGGGATCTCCGAGCAGTACTTC. It encodes CASSETRGGISEQYF.

This clone has ten or more counts. Other nucleotide sequences from this sample produce the same CDR3. V usage is TRBV5-1 and J usage is TRBJ2-5, with D tentatively TRBD1 or TRBD2 (6 bases each). Germline loops: CDR1 SGHRS, CDR2 YFSETQ. This CDR3 has 14 amino acids. Trimming removed 0 bases from V and 5 bases from J, with 11 bases in between. The CDR3 DNA reads as TGCGCCAGCAGCTTGGAGGGGGGCAGGGAGACCCAGTACTTC. Residues: CASSLEGGRETQYF. Combining the CDR3 with reference TRBV5-1 and TRBJ2-5 gives the whole variable domain KAGVTQTPRYLIKTRGQQVTLSCSPISGHRSVSWYQQTPGQGLQFLFEYFSETQRNKGNFPGRFSGRQFSNSRSEMNVSTLELGDSALYLCASSLEGGRETQYFGPGTRLLVL.

The chain links TRBV6-6 to TRBJ2-7; D possibly uses TRBD1 or TRBD2 (6 bases each). This CDR3 is 13 amino acids long. Trimming removed 6 bases from V and 4 bases from J, with 13 bases in between. The germline gives CDR1 MNHNY, CDR2 SVGAGI (reference sequence). DNA for the CDR3: TGTGCCAGCAGATCCGGGGGCCGTTACGAGCAGTACTTC. Encoded protein: CASRSGGRYEQYF.

The V gene is TRBV9, the J gene TRBJ2-1, with D perhaps assigned TRBD1 or TRBD2 (5 bases each). The CDR3 consists of 15 residues. Germline loops: CDR1 SGDLS, CDR2 YYNGEE. Trimming cost V 2 bases and J 10 bases, with 19 bases left between them. The CDR3 loop is CASSVGSTTRGEQFF. Written as DNA, the CDR3 is TGTGCCAGCAGCGTTGGTTCGACAACTAGGGGCGAGCAGTTCTTC.

As to this clone: One end of the junction does not line up with germline, which may come from a read error. The CDR3 DNA reads TGTGCTAGCAGCTCCCTAGCGGGAGTAATGAATGAGCAGTTCTTC. Residues: CASSSLAGVMNEQFF. The chain couples TRBV7-7 to TRBJ2-1; 10 bases are shared with TRBD2. The CDR3 runs 15 residues. CDR1 and CDR2 from the germline V gene are SSHAT and FNYEAQ (reference sequence).

This clone was seen more than once but under ten times. This chain joins TRBV30 and TRBJ1-3; 9 bases are shared with TRBD1. Germline lookup yields CDR1 GTSNPN and CDR2 SVGIG (reference sequence). This CDR3 is built from 15 residues. V shed 1 base, J shed 8 bases, and the junction held 9 bases outside the gene matches. CDR3 in amino acids: CAWSGGQGQVDTIYF. The DNA of the CDR3 is TGTGCCTGGAGTGGGGGACAGGGCCAGGTGGACACCATATATTTT.

This clone was found a few times. The genes are TRBV6-1 and TRBJ1-3, with TRBD1 identical over 7 bases. V was pared by 4 bases and J by 4 bases, with 16 bases of the junction left unmatched. Germline CDR1 is MNHNS and CDR2 is SASEGT. This CDR3 comprises 18 residues. The CDR3 coding sequence is TGTGCCAGCAGTGTTCCCCCCCTCTCTACAGGGGACGGAAACACCATATATTTT. Protein: CASSVPPLSTGDGNTIYF.